Listed below are T cell receptor beta chains from one sample, sequenced in a study of blood T cell repertoires in COVID-19. Clones were sequenced by immunoSEQ multiplex PCR, and TCRdb holds only the in-frame ones, with some missing. Among about 220,000 clones, 84% were seen once, and the ten largest hold more than 4.5%. What was sequenced was peripheral blood. The receptor source for this set is a woman aged 60-75 years who had recovered from COVID-19. The CDR3 runs from the conserved cysteine through the conserved F or W. The D gene is left open where the match is weak. The size of a clone is reported for some rows only, either as once, few or many, or as a class for expanded clones.

NA | TRBJ2-7 | NA | TRBV6-7 | TGTGCCAGCAGTTACCCCATGATTCGGGAACTGGGGGGAATCCCCTACGAGCAGTACTTC | CASSYPMIRELGGIPYEQYF
TRBD2 | TRBJ2-1 | NA | TRBV5-4 | TGTGCCAGCAGCTCGACTAGCGGGGCCTACAATGAGCAGTTCTTC | CASSSTSGAYNEQFF
NA | TRBJ1-5 | few | TRBV21-1 | TGTGCCAGCAGCAAAGTAGCACCGGAGCCTTATAGCAATCAGCCCCAGCATTTT | CASSKVAPEPYSNQPQHF
NA | TRBJ1-1 | NA | TRBV3-1/TRBV3-2 | TGTGCCAGCAGCTTCAACAGTGCCTCGAACACTGAAGCTTTCTTT | CASSFNSASNTEAFF
NA | TRBJ2-1 | many | TRBV11-2 | TGTGCCAGCAGCCCCGGGAATGAGCAGTTCTTC | CASSPGNEQFF
TRBD1 | TRBJ2-2 | NA | TRBV4-2 | TGTGCCAGCAGCCACCCGGGACAGACCACCGGGGAGCTGTTTTTT | CASSHPGQTTGELFF
TRBD1 | TRBJ1-6 | NA | TRBV3-1/TRBV3-2 | TGTGCCAGCAGCCCCACAGGGGGCCATTCACCCCTCCACTTT | CASSPTGGHSPLHF
NA | TRBJ1-6 | once | TRBV3-1/TRBV3-2 | TGTGCCAATGTGAGGGGGGGTGGGCCTAATTCACCCCTCCACTTT | CANVRGGGPNSPLHF
NA | TRBJ1-4 | once | TRBV11-2 | TGTGCCAGCAGCTTACCAGGGGATGAAAAACTGTTTTTT | CASSLPGDEKLFF
NA | TRBJ1-1 | NA | TRBV27 | TGTGCCAGCAGTCCCTTCCGAGGAGCCGACACTGAAGCTTTCTTT | CASSPFRGADTEAFF